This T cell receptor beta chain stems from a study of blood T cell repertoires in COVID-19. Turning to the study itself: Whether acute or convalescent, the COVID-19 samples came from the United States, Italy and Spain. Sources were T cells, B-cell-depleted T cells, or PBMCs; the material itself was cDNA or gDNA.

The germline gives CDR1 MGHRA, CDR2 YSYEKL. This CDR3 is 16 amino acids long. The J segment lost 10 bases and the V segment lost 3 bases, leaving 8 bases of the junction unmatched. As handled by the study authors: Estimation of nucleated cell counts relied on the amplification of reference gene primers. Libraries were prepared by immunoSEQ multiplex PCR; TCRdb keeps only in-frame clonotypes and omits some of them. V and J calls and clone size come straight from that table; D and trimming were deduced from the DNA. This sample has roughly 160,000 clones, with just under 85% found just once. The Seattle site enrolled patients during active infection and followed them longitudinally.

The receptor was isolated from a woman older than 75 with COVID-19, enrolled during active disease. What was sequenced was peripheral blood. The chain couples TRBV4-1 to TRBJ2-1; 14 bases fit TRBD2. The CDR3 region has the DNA TGCGCCAGCAGCCAGAGGGGGACTAGCGGGGGAGAAGAGCAGTTCTTC. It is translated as CASSQRGTSGGEEQFF.